This T cell receptor beta chain stems from a study of shared clonotypes between healthy human individuals. General study points: Expectations were that clonotype sharing among donors would be affected by sequencing depth.

Data came from immunoSEQ multiplex PCR; TCRdb stores just in-frame clones and leaves some out. The top ten hold 0.13% of the sample, which has 2 million to 2.5 million clones, 95% seen once. Trimming left V 0 bases short and J 3 bases short, with 9 bases between. The CDR3 sequence is 14 residues long. CDR1 SGHNT and CDR2 YYREEE come from the germline V gene (reference sequence). Note on this clone: As yet, its antigen is unknown.

The sequenced sample was naive CD4+ T cells sorted from blood. Indicated subset: CD45RA+ positively selected. The TCR was taken from a man between 18 and 29 years old in good health. V and J are TRBV5-4 and TRBJ1-2; the D gene is possibly TRBD1 (6 bases). In nucleotides, the CDR3 is TGTGCCAGCAGCTTGGATCAGGGGTACTATGGCTACACCTTC. Protein product: CASSLDQGYYGYTF.